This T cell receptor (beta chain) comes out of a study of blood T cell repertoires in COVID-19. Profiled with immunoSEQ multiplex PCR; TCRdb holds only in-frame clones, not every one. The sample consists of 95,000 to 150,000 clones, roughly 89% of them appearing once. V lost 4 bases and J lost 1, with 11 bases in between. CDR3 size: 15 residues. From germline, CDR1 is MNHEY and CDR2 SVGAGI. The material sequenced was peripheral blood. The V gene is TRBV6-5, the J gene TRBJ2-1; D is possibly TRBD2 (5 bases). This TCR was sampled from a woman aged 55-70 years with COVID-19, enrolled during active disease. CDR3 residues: CASSSAGVSYNEQFF. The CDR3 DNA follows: TGTGCCAGCAGTTCCGCGGGTGTGTCCTACAATGAGCAGTTCTTC.